This T cell receptor beta chain stems from a study of siplizumab effects on memory and regulatory T cells. Note on this clone: Its antigen is not known.

Here immunoSEQ multiplex PCR was the method, and the copy in TCRdb shows in-frame clones only, minus some. The data show more than 60,000 clones, with roughly 93% seen just once and 4% to 5.5% held by the top ten. Broader study findings: Assignment of a naive or memory phenotype failed for roughly 80-96% of the proliferating CD4+ or CD8+ clones. In the presence of siplizumab, alloreactive sequences traceable to unstimulated CD4+ memory cells were significantly reduced. Relative to controls at roughly 27%, mappable alloreactive CD4+ clones exhibited a mean Treg-derived proportion of around 65% with siplizumab.

Germline values: CDR1 SNHLY, CDR2 FYNNEI. The ends were cut back, 4 bases at V and 4 bases at J, with 10 bases in the middle. This CDR3 spans 13 amino acids. The chain joins TRBV2 to TRBJ1-2; D possibly corresponds to TRBD1 (5 bases). The TCR was taken from a human donor in good health. Sequenced material: CD8+ T cells sorted from blood. CDR3 residues: CASSGSGAYGYTF. The CDR3 region has the DNA TGTGCCAGCAGTGGGTCTGGGGCCTATGGCTACACCTTC.